Here is one T cell receptor beta chain with its context. The CDR3 extends over 15 amino acids. In germline, CDR1 is KGHSH, CDR2 LQKENI. The V segment lost 1 base and the J segment 5 bases; nucleotides outside the gene matches: 7. The data were taken from a study of shared clonotypes between healthy human individuals. Clones were sequenced by immunoSEQ multiplex PCR, and TCRdb holds only the in-frame ones, with some missing. Among 1.5 million to 1.9 million clones listed, 95% to 99% were seen once. This rearrangement joins TRBV18 to TRBJ2-7; 8 bases agree with TRBD2. The TCR originated in a man in his thirties or forties in good health. Source material: naive CD4+ T cells sorted from blood. Indicated subset: CD45RA+ positively selected. CDR3 nucleotide sequence: TGTGCCAGCTCACCACTACGGGAGGGCACCCACGAGCAGTACTTC. Amino acid sequence: CASSPLREGTHEQYF.